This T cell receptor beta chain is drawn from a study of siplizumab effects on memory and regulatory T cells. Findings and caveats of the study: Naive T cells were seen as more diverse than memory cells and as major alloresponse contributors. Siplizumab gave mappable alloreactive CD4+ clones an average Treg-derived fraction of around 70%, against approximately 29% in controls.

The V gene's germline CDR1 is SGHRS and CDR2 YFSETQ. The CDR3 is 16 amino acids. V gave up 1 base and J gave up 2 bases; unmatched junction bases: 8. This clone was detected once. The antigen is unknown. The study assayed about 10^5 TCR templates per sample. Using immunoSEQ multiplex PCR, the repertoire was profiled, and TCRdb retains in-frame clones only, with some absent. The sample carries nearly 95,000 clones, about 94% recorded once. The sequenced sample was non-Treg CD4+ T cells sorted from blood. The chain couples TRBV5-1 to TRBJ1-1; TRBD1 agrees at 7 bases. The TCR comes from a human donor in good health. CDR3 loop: CASSLLGQIQNTEAFF. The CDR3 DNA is TGCGCCAGCAGCTTGCTGGGACAGATACAAAACACTGAAGCTTTCTTT.